These 21 T cell receptor beta chains came from one sample sequenced in a study of blood T cell repertoires in COVID-19. Using immunoSEQ multiplex PCR, the repertoire was profiled, and TCRdb retains in-frame clones only, with some absent. The sample has 250,000 to 350,000 clones, approximately 90% seen once. Sequencing was done on a sample of PBMCs or T cells enriched from blood (not recorded which). The receptors derive from a woman aged 25 to 39 who had recovered from COVID-19.

The chain combines TRBV2 with TRBJ1-5, with D maybe TRBD1 (5 bases). Germline CDR1 SNHLY, CDR2 FYNNEI. V gave up 7 bases and J gave up 0 bases, with 10 bases separating them. The CDR3 extends over 14 amino acids. The CDR3 nucleotides read TGTGCCAGCAAACCAGGGAATAGCAATCAGCCCCAGCATTTT. Translated, it gives CASKPGNSNQPQHF.

This clone has just one count. The J gene is TRBJ2-3, the V gene TRBV30, with TRBD2 matching over 9 bases. This CDR3 spans 15 amino acids. Germline V gives CDR1 GTSNPN, CDR2 SVGIG (reference sequence). Trimming cost V 5 bases and J 0 bases; bases outside gene matches: 6. In DNA form, the CDR3 reads TGTGCCTGGGGGGCTAGCGGGGATAGCACAGATACGCAGTATTTT. As protein: CAWGASGDSTDTQYF.

CDR3 in amino acids: CASSLLVGQRLNTEAFF. For the CDR3, the DNA is TGTGCCAGCAGCTTATTAGTAGGGCAGAGACTAAACACTGAAGCTTTCTTT. The chain uses TRBV7-2 and TRBJ1-1; D is unresolved. The CDR3 is 17 residues long. Germline V lookup: CDR1 SGHTA, CDR2 FQGNSA. V shed 2 bases and J shed 2 bases, with 18 bases lying between them.

The genes are TRBV11-2 and TRBJ1-1; D ambiguous. This CDR3 is 12 amino acids long. The V end lost 1 base, the J end lost 11 bases, and 11 bases lay between the germline ends. CDR1 SGHAT and CDR2 FQNNGV come from the germline V gene. The chain's CDR3 is CASSLGRGFAFF. The CDR3 nucleotides are TGTGCCAGCAGCTTAGGGCGCGGGTTCGCTTTCTTT.

To note about this clone: The same CDR3 also results from other DNA sequences found in this sample. V and J are TRBV9 and TRBJ1-1; D perhaps matches TRBD1 (5 bases). V lost 0 bases and J 5 bases, leaving 8 bases between the germline ends. Germline CDR1 reads SGDLS; CDR2 reads YYNGEE. The CDR3 spans 13 residues. The CDR3 loop reads CASSVARDTEAFF. As DNA, the CDR3 is TGTGCCAGCAGCGTAGCCAGGGATACTGAAGCTTTCTTT.

The chain couples TRBV20-1 to TRBJ2-5, with D tentatively TRBD2 (5 bases). The CDR3 covers 13 residues. Between the trimmed V and J ends, which lost 3 bases and 4 bases, there was a span of 12 bases. Germline CDR1 DFQATT, CDR2 SNEGSKA (reference sequence). The CDR3, as DNA: TGCAGTGCTAGTCTTATAGAGGGAGAGACCCAGTACTTC. It translates to CSASLIEGETQYF.

The V and J genes are TRBV7-9 and TRBJ2-3; 12 bases match TRBD2. Per germline, CDR1 SEHNR and CDR2 FQNEAQ (reference sequence). The CDR3 is 18 residues long. The ends lost 5 bases at V and 3 bases at J; junction bases unmatched: 12. CDR3 amino acids: CASSSPLGLAGGTDTQYF. The CDR3 DNA sequence: TGTGCCAGCAGCAGTCCTCTGGGGCTAGCGGGGGGGACAGATACGCAGTATTTT.

This clone came up a few times. The rearrangement joins TRBV7-2 to TRBJ1-2, with 9 nucleotides matching TRBD1. The CDR3 consists of 15 residues. With 5 bases clipped from V and 4 bases from J, the junction kept 8 bases outside the gene matches. CDR1 and CDR2 from the germline V gene are SGHTA and FQGNSA. The CDR3 reads CASSTRPGQGYGYTF. The CDR3 DNA follows: TGTGCCAGCAGCACCCGCCCGGGACAGGGCTATGGCTACACCTTC. The full variable domain, in which reference TRBV7-2 and TRBJ1-2 provide the parts outside the CDR3, is GAGVSQSPSNKVTEKGKDVELRCDPISGHTALYWYRQSLGQGLEFLIYFQGNSAPDKSGLPSDRFSAERTGGSVSTLTIQRTQQEDSAVYLCASSTRPGQGYGYTFGSGTRLTVV.

The chain is built from TRBV19 and TRBJ1-1; 7 bases are a match to TRBD1. V lost 2 bases, J lost 5 bases, and 5 bases stayed unmatched. The CDR3 spans 14 residues. Germline CDR1 reads LNHDA; CDR2 reads SQIVND (reference sequence). DNA for the CDR3: TGTGCCAGTAGTATACTTACAGGGGTTACTGAAGCTTTCTTT. Translating it yields CASSILTGVTEAFF. Full variable domain (remainder filled in from reference TRBV19 and TRBJ1-1): DGGITQSPKYLFRKEGQNVTLSCEQNLNHDAMYWYRQDPGQGLRLIYYSQIVNDFQKGDIAEGYSVSREKKESFPLTVTSAQKNPTAFYLCASSILTGVTEAFFGQGTRLTVV.

V usage is TRBV4-1 and J usage is TRBJ1-3; tentatively, D is TRBD1 (5 bases). CDR1 and CDR2 from the germline V gene are MGHRA and YSYEKL. V dropped 3 bases and J dropped 2 bases, with 11 bases sitting between them. The CDR3 runs 15 residues. The chain's CDR3 is CASSQGGRAGNTIYF. The CDR3 bases are TGCGCCAGCAGCCAGGGGGGGAGGGCTGGAAACACCATATATTTT.

This rearrangement joins TRBV9 to TRBJ1-1; D may be TRBD1 (5 bases). The CDR3 sequence is 14 residues long. Germline V lookup: CDR1 SGDLS, CDR2 YYNGEE. V was clipped by 3 bases and J by 4 bases, with 13 bases between them. The CDR3 loop is CASSAPNGGTEAFF. For the CDR3, the DNA is TGTGCCAGCAGCGCCCCTAACGGGGGCACTGAAGCTTTCTTT. Full variable domain (remainder filled in from reference TRBV9 and TRBJ1-1): DSGVTQTPKHLITATGQRVTLRCSPRSGDLSVYWYQQSLDQGLQFLIQYYNGEERAKGNILERFSAQQFPDLHSELNLSSLELGDSALYFCASSAPNGGTEAFFGQGTRLTVV.

V and J are TRBV6-5 and TRBJ1-2, with 9 bases fitting TRBD1. The CDR3 has 15 amino acids. With V trimmed by 6 bases and J by 5 bases, 10 bases remained unmatched. Germline V lookup: CDR1 MNHEY, CDR2 SVGAGI. As DNA, the CDR3 is TGTGCCAGCAGGCCCTCGGACAGGGGACCATATGGCTACACCTTC. This gives the protein CASRPSDRGPYGYTF.

The chain has TRBV6-5 and TRBJ2-7; 8 nucleotides match TRBD1. Unmatched junction bases numbered 14, after V lost 6 bases and J lost 7 bases. Germline assignment: CDR1 MNHEY and CDR2 SVGAGI. The CDR3 spans 15 residues. DNA of the CDR3: TGTGCCAGCAGGTCAAGGACAGGGTTAGACGGGGAGCAGTACTTC. This sequence encodes CASRSRTGLDGEQYF.

The chain employs TRBV27 and TRBJ1-1; 7 nucleotides match TRBD1. CDR1 is MNHEY, CDR2 SMNVEV, per germline (reference sequence). Unmatched junction bases numbered 7, after V lost 3 bases and J lost 3 bases. The CDR3 totals 15 residues. The CDR3, as DNA: TGTGCCAGCAGTTTTGCGGGACAGCTCCACACTGAAGCTTTCTTT. It yields the protein CASSFAGQLHTEAFF.

This clone was detected only a few times. The chain recombines TRBV6-1 with TRBJ2-7; D is possibly TRBD1 (6 bases). Trimming took 2 bases from V and 4 from J, leaving 12 bases between them. The CDR3 runs to 14 residues. Per germline, CDR1 MNHNS and CDR2 SASEGT. The CDR3 DNA reads TGTGCCAGCAGTGAATGGCAGGGGTTGTACGAGCAGTACTTC. Amino acids: CASSEWQGLYEQYF.

The chain recombines TRBV9 with TRBJ1-6; 8 nucleotides line up with TRBD1. V lost 3 bases, J lost 3 bases, and 5 bases stayed unmatched. The CDR3 is made up of 16 amino acids. Germline CDR1 reads SGDLS; CDR2 reads YYNGEE. The DNA of the CDR3 is TGTGCCAGCAGCGCGGTGGGACAGGTCTATAATTCACCCCTCCACTTT. Protein product: CASSAVGQVYNSPLHF.

In this sample, this clone turned up a few times. The chain recombines TRBV5-6 with TRBJ1-2; weak D call: TRBD1 (6 bases). This CDR3 is built from 18 residues. Trimming took 4 bases from V and 1 from J, leaving 23 bases between them. Per germline, CDR1 SGHDT and CDR2 YYEEEE. The CDR3 reads CASSPLGGDTPYNYGYTF. The CDR3 DNA sequence: TGTGCCAGCAGCCCGTTAGGGGGGGATACACCCTATAACTATGGCTACACCTTC.

The chain combines TRBV9 with TRBJ2-3, with no clear D. From germline, CDR1 is SGDLS and CDR2 YYNGEE. The CDR3 covers 15 residues. Trimming cost V 0 bases and J 2 bases, with 10 bases left between them. In nucleotides, the CDR3 is TGTGCCAGCAGCGTAGGATTACAGCCCACAGATACGCAGTATTTT. Protein sequence: CASSVGLQPTDTQYF.

The chain is built from TRBV18 and TRBJ2-5; the D gene is possibly TRBD2 (5 bases). CDR1 is KGHSH, CDR2 LQKENI, per germline. The CDR3 has 13 amino acids. The V end was cut by 4 bases, the J end by 4 bases, with 10 bases between. The CDR3 DNA is TGTGCCAGCTCACTACAGAGCGGAGAGACCCAGTACTTC. Its translation: CASSLQSGETQYF.

The chain has TRBV28 and TRBJ1-2; 8 bases fit TRBD1. Germline CDR1 is MDHEN and CDR2 is SYDVKM. J was trimmed by 4 bases and V by 4 bases; bases with no gene match: 5. The CDR3 runs to 14 residues. CDR3 nucleotides: TGTGCCAGCAGTTCAGGGGGCGCAGGCTATGGCTACACCTTC. This codes for CASSSGGAGYGYTF.

The rearrangement links TRBV25-1 to TRBJ1-2; the match to TRBD1 covers 8 bases. The germline CDR1 and CDR2 sequences are MGHDK and SYGVNS. V shed 1 base, J shed 6 bases, and the junction held 10 bases outside the gene matches. The CDR3 runs to 16 residues. The CDR3 DNA reads as TGTGCCAGCAGTGAATCGGCAGGGGGCTCGATTAATGGCTACACCTTC. Its protein product is CASSESAGGSINGYTF.